Listed here are 21 T cell receptor beta chains from one sample, sequenced in a study of blood T cell repertoires in COVID-19 (dated by TCRdb to about 2020). Libraries were prepared through the immunoSEQ multiplex PCR assay. TCRdb stores this immuneACCESS table with in-frame sequences only. Part of the clones is absent; in the studies checked, under half of the shortfall reflects unresolved V genes, and no reason is known for the rest. The sample has hundreds of thousands of clones on record, about 89% of them singletons. 9.5% of the sample goes to the ten largest clones. The material sequenced was PBMCs or T cells enriched from blood (not recorded which). The receptors derive from a woman aged 40 to 55 who had recovered from COVID-19.

The chain is built from TRBV29-1 and TRBJ1-5; 11 bases line up with TRBD1. CDR1 SQVTM and CDR2 ANQGSEA come from the germline V gene. V was pared by 7 bases and J by 1 base, with 3 bases of the junction left unmatched. This CDR3 spans 14 amino acids. The CDR3 reads CSARTGGSNQPQHF. CDR3 coding DNA: TGCAGCGCCCGGACAGGGGGCAGCAATCAGCCCCAGCATTTT.

The CDR3 spells CASSPAGGNQPQHF. CDR3 nucleotide sequence: TGTGCCAGCAGCCCCGCCGGGGGCAATCAGCCCCAGCATTTT. The chain joins TRBV7-2 to TRBJ1-5; no reliable D call. Looked up from germline, CDR1 is SGHTA and CDR2 is FQGNSA. CDR3 length equals 14 residues. V lost 5 bases and J 2 bases, leaving 10 bases between the germline ends.

This chain uses TRBV4-2 with TRBJ2-1; 9 bases are shared with TRBD2. V shed 2 bases and J 7 bases; nucleotides not matched to a gene: 12. This CDR3 region has 17 residues. The germline V gene has CDR1 LGHNA and CDR2 YNFKEQ. The CDR3 nucleotides read TGTGCCAGCAGCCAAAGGCTCCTAGCGGGGCCTTTGAATGAGCAGTTCTTC. This sequence encodes CASSQRLLAGPLNEQFF.

Only one count was recorded for this clone. The chain combines TRBV27 with TRBJ1-2; TRBD1 agrees at 8 bases. The CDR3 runs to 14 residues. V was pared by 7 bases and J by 4 bases, with 8 bases of the junction left unmatched. Germline CDR1 reads MNHEY; CDR2 reads SMNVEV (reference sequence). This chain's CDR3 is CASTPTGEVYGYTF. CDR3 nucleotide sequence: TGTGCCAGCACACCGACAGGGGAGGTCTATGGCTACACCTTC.

The chain combines TRBV10-3 with TRBJ1-1; D uncertain. Per the germline V gene, CDR1 is ENHRY and CDR2 is SYGVKD. Trimming stripped 3 bases from V and 0 bases from J, with 8 bases between. The CDR3 consists of 14 residues. The CDR3 DNA reads as TGTGCCATCAGTGACAGCGGAATGAACACTGAAGCTTTCTTT. Translated, it gives CAISDSGMNTEAFF.

The J gene is TRBJ1-5, the V gene TRBV29-1; no clear D. The CDR3 loop spans 12 amino acids. Deletions cut 4 bases from V and 0 bases from J, with 4 bases between. Germline V gene lookup returns CDR1 SQVTM and CDR2 ANQGSEA. The CDR3 nucleotides read TGCAGCGTTGGACATAGCAATCAGCCCCAGCATTTT. This gives the protein CSVGHSNQPQHF.

This chain links TRBV4-1 with TRBJ2-2; D might be TRBD2 (6 bases). Germline CDR1 reads MGHRA; CDR2 reads YSYEKL. V lost 3 bases and J 4 bases, leaving 21 bases between the germline ends. The CDR3 has 18 residues. CDR3 bases: TGCGCCAGCAGCCAGGGCCAGAGCCCCGGGAGATCCACCGGGGAGCTGTTTTTT. It is translated as CASSQGQSPGRSTGELFF.

V gene TRBV7-3 combines with J gene TRBJ1-1; a possible D gene is TRBD1 (5 bases). The germline V and J ends were trimmed by 5 bases and 10 bases, with 17 bases remaining between them. The CDR3 extends over 13 amino acids. Germline V gives CDR1 SGHTA, CDR2 FQGTGA. CDR3 in DNA: TGTGCCAGCAGCCCTACCATCAGGGTTGGAGCTTTCTTT. Residues: CASSPTIRVGAFF.

J is TRBJ2-5 and V is TRBV11-2, with 11 nucleotides matching TRBD1. Germline V gene sequence: CDR1 SGHAT, CDR2 FQNNGV. The V gene end was trimmed by 5 bases and the J gene end by 5 bases; junction bases not matched to a gene: 10. This CDR3 region has 16 residues. The CDR3 reads CASSRPGQGARETQYF. In DNA form, the CDR3 reads TGTGCCAGCAGCCGACCCGGACAGGGGGCGCGGGAGACCCAGTACTTC.

V is TRBV28 and J is TRBJ2-5, with 8 bases identical to TRBD1. V lost 3 bases to trimming and J lost 5 bases; unmatched junction nucleotides: 8. Germline CDR1 is MDHEN and CDR2 is SYDVKM. This CDR3 is 15 amino acids long. The CDR3 bases are TGTGCCAGCAGTTTCCAGGGGGCGACGGAGGAGACCCAGTACTTC. Protein: CASSFQGATEETQYF. Supplemented by reference TRBV28 and TRBJ2-5, the full variable domain reads DVKVTQSSRYLVKRTGEKVFLECVQDMDHENMFWYRQDPGLGLRLIYFSYDVKMKEKGDIPEGYSVSREKKERFSLILESASTNQTSMYLCASSFQGATEETQYFGPGTRLLVL.

Remarks on this clone: This specimen includes other DNA sequences encoding the same CDR3. The chain combines TRBV7-9 with TRBJ1-6, with TRBD1 as a possible D gene (5 bases). This CDR3 comprises 13 residues. V shed 1 base and J shed 10 bases, with 8 bases lying between them. Germline assignment: CDR1 SEHNR and CDR2 FQNEAQ (reference sequence). The CDR3 DNA is TGTGCCAGCAGCTTAGAAAGGGGATCACCCCTCCACTTT. Residues: CASSLERGSPLHF.

The chain recombines TRBV6-5 with TRBJ1-1, with TRBD1 identical over 8 bases. The junction had 11 bases not matched to a gene; V was cut back by 2 bases and J by 6 bases. CDR3 size: 16 residues. Germline V gene lookup returns CDR1 MNHEY and CDR2 SVGAGI. CDR3 region: CASSYTRGQGKAEAFF. The DNA for the CDR3 is TGTGCCAGCAGTTACACCCGAGGACAGGGTAAAGCTGAAGCTTTCTTT.

The chain couples TRBV19 to TRBJ2-3, with 8 bases that match TRBD1. V lost 7 bases and J lost 6; bases outside the gene matches: 9. This CDR3 is built from 14 residues. The germline CDR1 and CDR2 sequences are LNHDA and SQIVND (reference sequence). CDR3 loop: CASTQDREWDTQYF. CDR3 nucleotide sequence: TGTGCCAGTACCCAGGACAGGGAGTGGGATACGCAGTATTTT. The full variable domain, in which reference TRBV19 and TRBJ2-3 provide the parts outside the CDR3, is DGGITQSPKYLFRKEGQNVTLSCEQNLNHDAMYWYRQDPGQGLRLIYYSQIVNDFQKGDIAEGYSVSREKKESFPLTVTSAQKNPTAFYLCASTQDREWDTQYFGPGTRLTVL.

This sequence joins TRBV9 and TRBJ1-3, with D maybe TRBD1 (5 bases). CDR3 length equals 15 residues. V was trimmed by 7 bases and J by 2 bases, leaving 16 bases between them. CDR1 SGDLS and CDR2 YYNGEE come from the germline V gene. CDR3 in amino acids: CASGNQGFPGNTIYF. The CDR3 DNA sequence: TGTGCCAGCGGCAATCAGGGTTTCCCTGGAAACACCATATATTTT.

The chain recombines TRBV30 with TRBJ1-1; 7 nucleotides align to TRBD1. This CDR3 is built from 14 residues. Per the germline V gene, CDR1 is GTSNPN and CDR2 is SVGIG (reference sequence). The ends lost 0 bases at V and 8 bases at J; junction bases unmatched: 9. The CDR3 DNA reads as TGTGCCTGGAGTGTCTCTCGAGGGGGCAAGGAAGCTTTCTTT. Amino acid sequence: CAWSVSRGGKEAFF.

The genes are TRBV12-3 or TRBV12-4 and TRBJ1-4; D is undetermined. The CDR3 spans 13 residues. The V end lost 3 bases, the J end lost 5 bases, and 7 bases lay between the germline ends. The CDR3 protein is CASSLTGNEKLFF. CDR3 DNA: TGTGCCAGCAGTTTGACGGGGAATGAAAAACTGTTTTTT.

The rearrangement links TRBV7-3 to TRBJ2-3; D might be TRBD2 (5 bases). This CDR3 has 17 amino acids. Trimming removed 5 bases from V and 2 bases from J, with 20 bases in between. Germline V lookup: CDR1 SGHTA, CDR2 FQGTGA. CDR3 nucleotides: TGTGCCAGCAGCACCCGGGCCCGGGATCGTAACACAGATACGCAGTATTTT. Protein: CASSTRARDRNTDTQYF.

V usage is TRBV4-1 and J usage is TRBJ1-2; D may be TRBD1 (6 bases). V lost 0 bases, J lost 8 bases, and 16 bases lay in between. Germline V CDR1 and CDR2: MGHRA, YSYEKL. CDR3 length equals 15 residues. CDR3 sequence reads: CASSQDPPAQGGYTF. The CDR3 DNA reads TGCGCCAGCAGCCAAGATCCCCCGGCTCAGGGGGGCTACACCTTC.

V usage is TRBV3-1 (or the pseudogene TRBV3-2) and J usage is TRBJ2-5, with 8 bases fitting TRBD2. Germline V gene data show CDR1 as LGHDT and CDR2 as YNNKEL (reference sequence). With 0 bases clipped from V and 4 bases from J, the junction kept 10 bases outside the gene matches. This CDR3 spans 17 amino acids. CDR3 nucleotides: TGTGCCAGCAGCCAAGATGGCACGGGGGGGCTTGGAGAGACCCAGTACTTC. It specifies CASSQDGTGGLGETQYF.

This rearrangement joins TRBV19 to TRBJ1-1; D call uncertain. V lost 5 bases and J 0 bases, leaving 13 bases between the germline ends. This CDR3 spans 15 amino acids. Germline CDR1 LNHDA, CDR2 SQIVND (reference sequence). The CDR3 nucleotides are TGTGCCAGTAGTCCGATCTCCGGGTTGAACACTGAAGCTTTCTTT. Protein sequence: CASSPISGLNTEAFF.

This chain connects TRBV2 to TRBJ1-2; D remains unclear. Germline V gene data show CDR1 as SNHLY and CDR2 as FYNNEI. V was shortened by 1 base and J by 5 bases, with 8 bases between the two germline ends. The CDR3 contains 13 residues. CDR3 region: CASSEEEFYGYTF. The CDR3 DNA reads as TGTGCCAGCAGTGAAGAAGAGTTTTATGGCTACACCTTC.